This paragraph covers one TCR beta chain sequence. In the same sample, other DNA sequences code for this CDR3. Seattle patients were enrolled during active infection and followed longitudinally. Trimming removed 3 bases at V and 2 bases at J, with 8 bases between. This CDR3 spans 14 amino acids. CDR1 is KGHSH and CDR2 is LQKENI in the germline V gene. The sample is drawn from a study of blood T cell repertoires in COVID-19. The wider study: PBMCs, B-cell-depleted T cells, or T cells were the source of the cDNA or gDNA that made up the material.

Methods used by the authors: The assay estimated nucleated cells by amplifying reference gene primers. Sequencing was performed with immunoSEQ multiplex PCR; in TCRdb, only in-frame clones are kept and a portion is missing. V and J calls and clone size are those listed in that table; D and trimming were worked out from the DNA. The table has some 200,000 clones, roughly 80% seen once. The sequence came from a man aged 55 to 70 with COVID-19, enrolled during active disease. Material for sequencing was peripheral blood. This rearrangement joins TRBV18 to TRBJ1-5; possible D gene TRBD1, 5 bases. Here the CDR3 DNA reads TGTGCCAGCTCACCGGGGGGGGGCAATCAGCCCCAGCATTTT. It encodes CASSPGGGNQPQHF.